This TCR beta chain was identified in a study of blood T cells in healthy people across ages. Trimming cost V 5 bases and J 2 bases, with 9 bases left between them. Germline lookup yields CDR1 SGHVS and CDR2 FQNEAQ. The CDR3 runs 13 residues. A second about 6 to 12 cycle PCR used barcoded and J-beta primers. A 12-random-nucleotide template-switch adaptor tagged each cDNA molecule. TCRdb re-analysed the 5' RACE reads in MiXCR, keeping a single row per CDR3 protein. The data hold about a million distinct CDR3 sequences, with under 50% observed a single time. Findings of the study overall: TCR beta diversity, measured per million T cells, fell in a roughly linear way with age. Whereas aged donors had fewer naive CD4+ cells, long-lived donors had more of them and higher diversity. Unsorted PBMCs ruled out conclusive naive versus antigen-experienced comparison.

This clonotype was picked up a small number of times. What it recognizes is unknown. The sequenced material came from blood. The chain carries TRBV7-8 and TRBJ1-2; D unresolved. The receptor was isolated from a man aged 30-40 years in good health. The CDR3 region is CASSLQLNYGYTF. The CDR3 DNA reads TGTGCCAGCAGCCTACAGCTAAACTATGGCTACACCTTC.